Ten or more counts support the clone carrying this T cell receptor beta chain. Its antigen is undetermined. The data originate from a study of CD8+CD57+ T cells in acquired aplastic anemia. Across the whole study: The DNA of sorted CD4+ and CD8+ cells averaged approximately 3.2 ug. Approximately 9.9 million reads, on average, were obtained for CD4+ cells from healthy donors. General study results and limits: For CD8+ Simpson's diversity, patients and controls showed no significant difference. Found in both controls and patients were around 31 CD8+ CDR3 sequences.

Trimming removed 6 bases from V and 4 bases from J, with 19 bases in between. This CDR3 is built from 16 residues. Germline assignment: CDR1 MNHEY and CDR2 SVGAGI. It was genomic DNA that served as the template for profiling TCR beta VDJ and CDR3. MiXCR, applied by TCRdb to the reads, yields one record per CDR3 protein. The sample has around 400,000 distinct CDR3 sequences, 60% to 80% seen once; the top ten hold more than 3.5%. This sequence originates from a human donor in good health, serving as a control. The source material was sorted CD4+, CD8+, or CD8+CD57+ T cells (not recorded which) from PBMCs. The chain employs TRBV6-5 and TRBJ1-3; TRBD1 is a possible D gene (6 bases). This CDR3 reads CASRPYFSGVGNTIYF. The DNA for the CDR3 is TGTGCCAGCAGACCTTATTTTTCAGGGGTCGGAAACACCATATATTTT.